This TCR beta chain appears in the sequencing data of a study of blood T cell repertoires in COVID-19. Study-level information: The analysed material was cDNA or gDNA that came from T cells, B-cell-depleted T cells, or PBMCs.

Per the original methods: Researchers report that nucleated cell counts were estimated from reference gene primer amplification. Profiled with immunoSEQ multiplex PCR; TCRdb holds only in-frame clones, not every one. V and J calls and clone size are as listed in that table; D and trimming were resolved from the DNA. The top ten hold about 6% of the sample, which has about 190,000 clones, around 83% seen once. After removal of 2 bases from V and 0 bases from J, the junction contained 3 bases not matched to a gene. CDR3 length: 15 amino acids. Germline CDR1 is KGHSH and CDR2 is LQKENI. This chain uses TRBV18 with TRBJ1-1, with 7 positions matching TRBD1. The receptor was isolated from a woman aged 40 to 49 with acute or convalescent COVID-19. Sample: peripheral blood. The CDR3 sequence: CASSPEQGLNTEAFF. The CDR3 DNA reads as TGTGCCAGCTCACCAGAACAGGGGCTGAACACTGAAGCTTTCTTT.